These 9 T cell receptor beta chains were all obtained from the same sample, sequenced in a study of blood T cells in healthy people across ages. It was with a sample-barcoded 5' primer and a J-beta primer mix that a second PCR of roughly 6 to 12 cycles was run. TCRdb re-analysed the 5' RACE reads in MiXCR, keeping a single row per CDR3 protein. In the table there are over 1,500,000 distinct CDR3 sequences, around 42% of which are singletons. Material for sequencing was blood. The receptor source for this set is a human donor in good health.

This chain uses TRBV7-9 with TRBJ1-2; 9 bases are a match to TRBD1. This CDR3 is built from 14 residues. The V segment lost 4 bases and the J segment 5 bases; nucleotides outside the gene matches: 5. The germline gives CDR1 SEHNR, CDR2 FQNEAQ (reference sequence). The DNA of the CDR3 is TGTGCCAGCAGCTATCCGGGACAGGGATATGGCTACACCTTC. It is translated as CASSYPGQGYGYTF.

This chain links TRBV6-4 with TRBJ2-3, with no clear D. Germline V lookup: CDR1 MRHNA, CDR2 SNTAGT. The CDR3 has 15 residues. The V end lost 7 bases, the J end lost 4 bases, and 18 bases lay between the germline ends. The CDR3 coding sequence is TGTGCCAGCACCCAAACCGCCACGGGCTCAGATACGCAGTATTTT. This translates into CASTQTATGSDTQYF.

This clonotype was observed a few times. The rearrangement uses TRBV7-9 and TRBJ1-2; 8 nucleotides agree with TRBD1. Germline-derived CDR1 and CDR2 are SEHNR and FQNEAQ (reference sequence). J was trimmed by 4 bases and V by 5 bases; bases with no gene match: 12. This CDR3 has 16 amino acids. This CDR3 is CASSPRQGADVYGYTF. The CDR3, as DNA: TGTGCCAGCAGCCCCCGGCAGGGGGCAGACGTCTATGGCTACACCTTC.

This chain links TRBV6-5 with TRBJ1-1; maybe TRBD1 (5 bases). Trimming cost V 4 bases and J 0 bases, with 9 bases left between them. Germline V CDR1 and CDR2: MNHEY, SVGAGI. The CDR3 contains 14 residues. This CDR3 is CASSSDTVNTEAFF. The CDR3, as DNA: TGTGCCAGCAGTTCGGACACCGTGAACACTGAAGCTTTCTTT.

The rearrangement joins TRBV5-1 to TRBJ2-1; 15 bases line up with TRBD2. With 6 bases clipped from V and 5 bases from J, the junction kept 9 bases outside the gene matches. Germline V gene sequence: CDR1 SGHRS, CDR2 YFSETQ. The CDR3 extends over 17 amino acids. The DNA of the CDR3 is TGCGCCAGCACTCCCGGACTAGCGGGGGGGCCCAACAATGAGCAGTTCTTC. It yields the protein CASTPGLAGGPNNEQFF. Filled out from reference TRBV5-1 and TRBJ2-1, the complete variable domain reads KAGVTQTPRYLIKTRGQQVTLSCSPISGHRSVSWYQQTPGQGLQFLFEYFSETQRNKGNFPGRFSGRQFSNSRSEMNVSTLELGDSALYLCASTPGLAGGPNNEQFFGPGTRLTVL.

This chain connects TRBV7-8 to TRBJ2-1; D may be TRBD2 (6 bases). V lost 3 bases, J lost 2 bases, and 17 bases lay in between. The CDR3 totals 17 residues. Germline values: CDR1 SGHVS, CDR2 FQNEAQ. The chain's CDR3 is CASSFRGSVAAYNEQFF. The CDR3, as DNA: TGTGCCAGCAGCTTCCGAGGGTCGGTAGCGGCCTACAATGAGCAGTTCTTC.

This clonotype was seen only a few times. V usage is TRBV28 and J usage is TRBJ2-7, with 11 bases identical to TRBD1. The CDR3 runs 15 residues. V trimming: 3 bases; J trimming: 3 bases; junction bases outside the gene matches: 4. CDR1 and CDR2 (germline): MDHEN, SYDVKM. CDR3 nucleotide sequence: TGTGCCAGCAGTTTCTCGGGACAGGGGGTCTACGAGCAGTACTTC. It codes for CASSFSGQGVYEQYF.

Only a few counts were recorded for this clonotype. The chain links TRBV6-1 to TRBJ2-7; 10 nucleotides match TRBD1. The germline V gene encodes CDR1 MNHNS and CDR2 SASEGT. The length of the CDR3 is 16 residues. The ends lost 5 bases at V and 2 bases at J; junction bases unmatched: 9. The DNA for the CDR3 is TGTGCCAGCAGTCTAGGATCCGGGACAGGGGCCTACGAGCAGTACTTC. Residues: CASSLGSGTGAYEQYF.

This clonotype turned up a few times. Sequence at one end of the junction differs from germline and may be a read error. The chain links TRBV28 to TRBJ2-7; D is perhaps TRBD1 or TRBD2 (5 bases each). Germline assignment: CDR1 MDHEN and CDR2 SYDVKM. This CDR3 comprises 14 residues. The CDR3 nucleotides read TGTGCCAGCAGTTTCTTTAACGGGGCGTACGAGCGGTACTTC. Protein: CASSFFNGAYERYF.